The TCR beta chain under discussion was sequenced for a study of control samples from healthy donors and cancer patients. This CDR3 region has 16 residues. V was pared by 10 bases and J by 0 bases, with 19 bases between. CDR1 and CDR2 (germline): KGHDR, SFDVKD. TCRdb's table, derived via immunoSEQ multiplex PCR, lists solely in-frame clones and lacks some. The table lists approximately 150,000 clones, roughly 94% of them singletons. Material for sequencing was PBMCs. This chain connects TRBV24-1 to TRBJ2-3, with a possible D match to TRBD2 (6 bases). This TCR was recovered from a man between 60 and 75 years old with colorectal cancer. The CDR3 nucleotides are TGTGCCACTAACGAAGGGGCGGGACCTAGCACAGATACGCAGTATTTT. As protein: CATNEGAGPSTDTQYF.